This T cell receptor beta chain was sequenced in a study of T cell responses to AZD1222 COVID-19 vaccine. As for this clone: Antigen unknown.

Here immunoSEQ multiplex PCR was the method, and the copy in TCRdb shows in-frame clones only, minus some. The top ten clones hold less than 2% of a sample with around 130,000 clones, 80% to 95% of them seen once. Looked up from germline, CDR1 is SGDLS and CDR2 is YYNGEE. The CDR3 covers 14 residues. V was pared by 6 bases and J by 3 bases, with 12 bases between. Study observations and caveats: White British donors predominated, females outnumbered males, and clonal diversity was possibly underestimated. Mapped onto spike, vaccine-associated CD4 TCRs spanned it and were dominant at 160-218 and 743-854. Repertoires were obtained solely post-peak T cell response. Just a handful of people given AZD1222 tested seropositive at baseline.

Sequences were derived from peripheral blood, sampled 28 days after the second AZD1222 dose. The rearrangement joins TRBV9 to TRBJ2-2; no clear D. The TCR sequence derives from an adult who received the AZD1222 COVID-19 vaccine. As DNA, the CDR3 is TGTGCCAGCACCCCCGGTTTCTACACCGGGGAGCTGTTTTTT. Amino acid sequence: CASTPGFYTGELFF.